Below are 23 T cell receptor beta chains sequenced from a single sample in a study of T cell responses to AZD1222 COVID-19 vaccine. Assay: immunoSEQ multiplex PCR; the TCRdb copy retains only in-frame clones and omits some. The sample consists of over 130,000 clones, over 90% of them appearing once. The material was peripheral blood, obtained 28 days after the second AZD1222 dose. The receptors were gathered from an adult who received the AZD1222 COVID-19 vaccine.

The chain is built from TRBV28 and TRBJ1-5; 8 positions agree with TRBD1. This CDR3 comprises 16 residues. CDR1 and CDR2 (germline): MDHEN, SYDVKM. With V trimmed by 3 bases and J by 7 bases, 11 bases remained unmatched. CDR3 sequence (DNA): TGTGCCAGCAGTTTTTGGTCAGGGGGCGCTGGGCAGCCCCAGCATTTT. Translation: CASSFWSGGAGQPQHF. The full variable domain, in which reference TRBV28 and TRBJ1-5 provide the parts outside the CDR3, is DVKVTQSSRYLVKRTGEKVFLECVQDMDHENMFWYRQDPGLGLRLIYFSYDVKMKEKGDIPEGYSVSREKKERFSLILESASTNQTSMYLCASSFWSGGAGQPQHFGDGTRLSIL.

The chain employs TRBV11-2 and TRBJ2-3; 9 bases fit TRBD1. V trimming: 6 bases; J trimming: 5 bases; junction bases outside the gene matches: 6. The V gene's germline CDR1 is SGHAT and CDR2 FQNNGV. The CDR3 sequence is 14 residues long. This CDR3 reads CASRKGQGLDTQYF. The CDR3, as DNA: TGTGCCAGCAGAAAGGGACAGGGTCTAGATACGCAGTATTTT.

This CDR3 is CASSSNRQGEIDGYTF. CDR3 in DNA: TGTGCCAGCAGCTCAAATAGACAGGGTGAGATCGATGGCTACACCTTC. The V call is TRBV7-8, the J call TRBJ1-2; 7 bases line up with TRBD1. This CDR3 has 16 residues. Germline V lookup: CDR1 SGHVS, CDR2 FQNEAQ. Trimming at V came to 4 bases and at J to 6 bases, leaving 14 bases not matched to a gene.

This chain uses TRBV15 with TRBJ1-2; 8 bases are a match to TRBD1. Per the germline V gene, CDR1 is LNHNV and CDR2 is YYDKDF (reference sequence). The CDR3 has 14 residues. J was trimmed by 4 bases and V by 0 bases; bases with no gene match: 1. CDR3 region: CATSRDRGLYGYTF. The CDR3, as DNA: TGTGCCACCAGCAGAGACAGGGGGCTCTATGGCTACACCTTC.

The rearrangement uses TRBV3-1 (or the pseudogene TRBV3-2) and TRBJ1-2, with D unclear. Trimming removed 4 bases at V and 1 base at J, with 7 bases between. The germline V gene has CDR1 LGHDT and CDR2 YNNKEL (reference sequence). The CDR3 contains 13 residues. The DNA of the CDR3 is TGTGCCAGCAGCCTTGAATTTAACTATGGCTACACCTTC. Its translation: CASSLEFNYGYTF.

The V and J genes are TRBV7-8 and TRBJ2-7; TRBD2 agrees at 11 bases. This CDR3 has 16 amino acids. Germline-derived CDR1 and CDR2 are SGHVS and FQNEAQ. V lost 5 bases to trimming and J lost 0 bases; unmatched junction nucleotides: 6. The CDR3 loop is CASSRGLAVSSYEQYF. The CDR3 bases are TGTGCCAGCAGCCGGGGACTAGCGGTGAGCTCCTACGAGCAGTACTTC.

CDR3 coding DNA: TGCGCCAGCAGAGATCAACTGGATCGCCATGGCTACACCTTC. Its translation: CASRDQLDRHGYTF. The chain uses TRBV10-2 and TRBJ1-2; D call uncertain. This CDR3 has 14 residues. Germline CDR1 and CDR2: WSHSY and SAAADI. Trimming pared 6 bases from V and 6 bases from J, leaving 17 bases between.

The chain combines TRBV7-2 with TRBJ1-2; D call uncertain. This CDR3 spans 13 amino acids. CDR1 SGHTA and CDR2 FQGNSA come from the germline V gene. With 5 bases removed from V and 6 bases from J, the gap between germline ends came to 13 bases. CDR3 DNA: TGTGCCAGCAGCGATGAAAGAAGGAATGGCTACACCTTC. It translates to CASSDERRNGYTF.

The chain has TRBV12-3 or TRBV12-4 and TRBJ1-3; D not resolved. V shed 6 bases and J shed 0 bases, with 6 bases lying between them. The CDR3 is made up of 13 amino acids. The CDR3 loop reads CASSLISGNTIYF. The CDR3 bases are TGTGCCAGCAGCCTAATCTCTGGAAACACCATATATTTT.

This chain connects TRBV7-2 to TRBJ1-5; possibly TRBD1 for D (5 bases). The germline CDR1 and CDR2 sequences are SGHTA and FQGNSA. This CDR3 spans 15 amino acids. V was pared by 1 base and J by 4 bases, with 11 bases between. In DNA form, the CDR3 reads TGTGCCAGCAGCTTAGGACGACAGCCTAATCAGCCCCAGCATTTT. Amino acid sequence: CASSLGRQPNQPQHF. Together with reference TRBV7-2 and TRBJ1-5, the CDR3 gives the full variable domain: GAGVSQSPSNKVTEKGKDVELRCDPISGHTALYWYRQSLGQGLEFLIYFQGNSAPDKSGLPSDRFSAERTGGSVSTLTIQRTQQEDSAVYLCASSLGRQPNQPQHFGDGTRLSIL.

This chain connects TRBV27 to TRBJ1-3; D is uncertain. V was pared by 4 bases and J by 4 bases, with 2 bases between. Germline values: CDR1 MNHEY, CDR2 SMNVEV (reference sequence). CDR3 length equals 11 residues. CDR3 sequence (DNA): TGTGCCAGCAGTTCGGGAAACACCATATATTTT. This translates into CASSSGNTIYF.

In DNA form, the CDR3 reads TGTGCCAGTAGTATTCGGGAGCCTGCCTACGAGCAGTACTTC. Its translation is CASSIREPAYEQYF. This chain links TRBV19 with TRBJ2-7; a possible D gene is TRBD2 (6 bases). This CDR3 contains 14 residues. CDR1 is LNHDA, CDR2 SQIVND, per germline (reference sequence). Deletions cut 3 bases from V and 2 bases from J, with 11 bases between. Complete variable domain (other parts from reference TRBV19 and TRBJ2-7): DGGITQSPKYLFRKEGQNVTLSCEQNLNHDAMYWYRQDPGQGLRLIYYSQIVNDFQKGDIAEGYSVSREKKESFPLTVTSAQKNPTAFYLCASSIREPAYEQYFGPGTRLTVT.

This clone showed up just once. The chain uses TRBV3-1 (or the pseudogene TRBV3-2) and TRBJ1-2, with 8 bases identical to TRBD1. The V segment lost 1 base and the J segment 1 base; nucleotides outside the gene matches: 2. The CDR3 length is 15 residues. From germline, CDR1 is LGHDT and CDR2 YNNKEL (reference sequence). As DNA, the CDR3 is TGTGCCAGCAGCCAAGCTGACAGGGGTAACTATGGCTACACCTTC. This translates into CASSQADRGNYGYTF.

The J gene is TRBJ2-2, the V gene TRBV28; D gene uncertain. CDR1 MDHEN and CDR2 SYDVKM come from the germline V gene. V dropped 3 bases and J dropped 3 bases, with 11 bases sitting between them. CDR3 length equals 15 residues. CDR3 region: CASSFSPIYTGELFF. The CDR3 bases are TGTGCCAGCAGTTTCTCTCCGATTTACACCGGGGAGCTGTTTTTT. The variable domain in full, with the rest retrieved from reference TRBV28 and TRBJ2-2, is DVKVTQSSRYLVKRTGEKVFLECVQDMDHENMFWYRQDPGLGLRLIYFSYDVKMKEKGDIPEGYSVSREKKERFSLILESASTNQTSMYLCASSFSPIYTGELFFGEGSRLTVL.

This chain links TRBV3-1 (or the pseudogene TRBV3-2) with TRBJ1-2; D is unresolved. V dropped 1 base and J dropped 4 bases, with 7 bases sitting between them. The germline V gene encodes CDR1 LGHDT and CDR2 YNNKEL (reference sequence). The CDR3 contains 13 residues. The DNA for the CDR3 is TGTGCCAGCAGCCAAGGCACTCGCTATGGCTACACCTTC. Translated, it gives CASSQGTRYGYTF.

CDR3 sequence: CASSQDERAGNTIYF. Written as DNA, the CDR3 is TGTGCCAGCAGCCAAGATGAGAGGGCTGGAAACACCATATATTTT. The chain has TRBV4-2 and TRBJ1-3; D is unclear. Between the trimmed V and J ends, which lost 0 bases and 2 bases, there was a span of 8 bases. Germline CDR1 LGHNA, CDR2 YNFKEQ. The CDR3 totals 15 residues.

V usage is TRBV9 and J usage is TRBJ2-2; TRBD2 matches at 13 bases. The CDR3 is made up of 15 amino acids. Germline V gene sequence: CDR1 SGDLS, CDR2 YYNGEE. V dropped 3 bases and J dropped 9; count of bases not matched to a gene: 5. The CDR3 bases are TGTGCCAGCAGCGCAACTAGCGGGAGGGGCCGGGAGCTGTTTTTT. This translates into CASSATSGRGRELFF.

The rearrangement joins TRBV19 to TRBJ1-1, with D possibly being TRBD1 (5 bases). CDR3 length: 15 residues. From germline, CDR1 is LNHDA and CDR2 SQIVND (reference sequence). The V end lost 4 bases, the J end lost 3 bases, and 15 bases lay between the germline ends. The CDR3: CASSTPGALDTEAFF. DNA for the CDR3: TGTGCCAGTAGTACCCCCGGGGCGCTGGACACTGAAGCTTTCTTT.

The rearrangement uses TRBV5-6 and TRBJ1-2; TRBD1 matches 11 bases. Trimming removed 4 bases from V and 8 bases from J; junction bases left unmatched: 4. Germline CDR1 SGHDT, CDR2 YYEEEE. This CDR3 is built from 13 residues. CDR3 nucleotides: TGTGCCAGCAGCCAGGACAGGGGGCGAGGCTACACCTTC. This codes for CASSQDRGRGYTF. Together with reference TRBV5-6 and TRBJ1-2, the CDR3 gives the full variable domain: DAGVTQSPTHLIKTRGQQVTLRCSPKSGHDTVSWYQQALGQGPQFIFQYYEEEERQRGNFPDRFSGHQFPNYSSELNVNALLLGDSALYLCASSQDRGRGYTFGSGTRLTVV.

The rearrangement links TRBV28 to TRBJ1-5, with D unresolved. The CDR3 totals 13 residues. With 5 bases removed from V and 3 bases from J, the gap between germline ends came to 8 bases. Germline V gives CDR1 MDHEN, CDR2 SYDVKM. The CDR3 region is CASSGQLNQPQHF. DNA for the CDR3: TGTGCCAGCAGTGGGCAACTCAATCAGCCCCAGCATTTT. Full variable domain (missing parts from reference TRBV28 and TRBJ1-5): DVKVTQSSRYLVKRTGEKVFLECVQDMDHENMFWYRQDPGLGLRLIYFSYDVKMKEKGDIPEGYSVSREKKERFSLILESASTNQTSMYLCASSGQLNQPQHFGDGTRLSIL.

The rearrangement joins TRBV7-8 to TRBJ1-2, with 8 bases identical to TRBD1. Germline CDR1 SGHVS, CDR2 FQNEAQ. The CDR3 has 14 amino acids. Germline trimming cut 0 bases from V and 8 bases from J; bases unmatched to any gene: 5. In nucleotides, the CDR3 is TGTGCCAGCAGCTTAGCAGACAGGGGTGGAGGCTACACCTTC. Protein product: CASSLADRGGGYTF.

The CDR3 DNA sequence: TGTGCCAGCAGCTTACGCGGGCGGGAGCAGTACTTC. Translated, it gives CASSLRGREQYF. J is TRBJ2-7 and V is TRBV11-3, with a possible D match to TRBD2 (5 bases). Trimming pared 2 bases from V and 7 bases from J, leaving 9 bases between. The CDR3 consists of 12 residues. Germline lookup yields CDR1 SGHNT and CDR2 YENEEA.

Note on this clone: The junction departs from the called germline gene at one end, perhaps through a read error. The chain uses TRBV7-7 and TRBJ2-5; 8 positions match TRBD1. CDR1 SSHAT and CDR2 FNYEAQ come from the germline V gene (reference sequence). This CDR3 is 15 amino acids long. CDR3 DNA sequence: TGTGCTAGCAGCTGGACAGGGTTGGAGGGGGAGACCCAGTACTTC. It specifies CASSWTGLEGETQYF.